This T cell receptor (beta chain) was identified in a study of prognosis after radiotherapy for stage I lung cancer. Study context: Patients were some 13 men and roughly 6 women aged roughly 53 to 85, median around 71 years.

By share, this clonotype counts as medium-sized. Its antigen is undetermined. The study's findings and limits: Nobody established whether the expanded TCR clones were specific to the tumor. In patients with versus without metastases, TRBV and TRBJ gene usage reportedly differed.

The TCR beta CDR3 region was amplified from genomic DNA, with two rounds of multiplex PCR being used for the amplification. Every TRBV and TRBJ gene had its own specific primer in first-round PCR. MiXCR, run by TCRdb on the multiplex PCR reads, gives a single entry per CDR3 protein. The table has 10,000 to 15,000 distinct CDR3 sequences, nearly 55% seen once. Without prior chemotherapy, radiotherapy or other malignancies, every patient was node-negative by CT and PET/CT. The sample consisted of PBMCs, taken before or after stereotactic body radiation therapy (not recorded which). The origin of this receptor is a donor aged 50 or older with non-small cell lung cancer.

CDR3 coding DNA: TGCAGTGCTAGGACAGGGAGTGCTTCACCCCTCCACTTT. Its translation is CSARTGSASPLHF. The rearrangement joins TRBV20-1 to TRBJ1-6; TRBD1 matches 7 bases. Germline-derived CDR1 and CDR2 are DFQATT and SNEGSKA (reference sequence). CDR3 length equals 13 residues. The V and J ends lost 3 bases and 9 bases, in that order; junction bases with no gene match: 5.